This T cell receptor (beta chain) was recorded in a study of PD-1 blockade in classical Hodgkin lymphoma. About the research overall: Nivolumab 3 mg/kg was given intravenously every 2 weeks. Study outcomes and limitations: Whereas CD4+ TCR diversity had risen significantly by C4D1, CD8+ TCR diversity had not.

In every patient, relapse followed autologous stem cell transplantation, while exposure to brentuximab vedotin differed. A remark on this clone: Its specificity is not known.

This CDR3 comprises 12 residues. With 1 base removed from V and 4 bases from J, the gap between germline ends came to 6 bases. Per the germline V gene, CDR1 is SQVTM and CDR2 is ANQGSEA. Sequencing was performed with immunoSEQ multiplex PCR; in TCRdb, only in-frame clones are kept and a portion is missing. Among around 20,000 clones listed, just over 85% were seen once. Here the sequenced sample was peripheral blood mononuclear cells (PBMCs), taken before the second cycle of nivolumab. The receptor was derived from a human donor with classical Hodgkin lymphoma. The gene calls are TRBV29-1 and TRBJ2-3; no reliable D call. This CDR3 reads CSVEGVPDTQYF. The CDR3 DNA sequence: TGCAGCGTTGAAGGGGTGCCAGATACGCAGTATTTT.